The 12 T cell receptor beta chains reported below all come from one sample, sequenced in a study of shared clonotypes between healthy human individuals. Generated by immunoSEQ multiplex PCR, the TCRdb table keeps only in-frame clones and is missing some. The sample yields approximately 1.9 million clones, around 93% seen once. Naive CD8 populations comprised CD45RO-negative cells positively selected for CCR7, excluding terminally differentiated effector memory CD45RA+ cells. The sample comprised naive CD8+ T cells from PBMCs. These receptors all come from a man aged 18 to 30 in good health. Some clones in this sample may be carry-over from other donors' samples.

The chain employs TRBV25-1 and TRBJ2-7, with D uncertain. CDR3 length equals 11 residues. V gave up 4 bases and J gave up 6 bases, with 7 bases separating them. Germline CDR1 reads MGHDK; CDR2 reads SYGVNS. The CDR3: CASSALSEQYF. The CDR3 DNA reads TGTGCCAGCAGTGCCCTTAGCGAGCAGTACTTC.

The chain joins TRBV14 to TRBJ1-2, with D maybe TRBD1 (6 bases). CDR3 length: 16 residues. V lost 4 bases and J lost 2, with 17 bases in between. The germline V gene has CDR1 SGHDN and CDR2 FVKESK. The DNA of the CDR3 is TGTGCCAGCAGCCTCACTCGGGCAGGGGTAAACTATGGCTACACCTTC. It is translated as CASSLTRAGVNYGYTF.

In this sample, this clone turned up once. The rearrangement links TRBV28 to TRBJ2-5; no definite D call. The CDR3 has 15 residues. Trimming removed 4 bases at V and 1 base at J, with 13 bases between. Germline loops: CDR1 MDHEN, CDR2 SYDVKM. CDR3 amino acids: CASSYLGPSQETQYF. The CDR3 DNA sequence: TGTGCCAGCAGTTACCTCGGGCCTTCCCAAGAGACCCAGTACTTC.

CDR3 nucleotides: TGCAGCGTTGAGGCGATGGGGGGATACGAGCAGTACTTC. Amino acid sequence: CSVEAMGGYEQYF. This rearrangement joins TRBV29-1 to TRBJ2-7, with D tentatively TRBD2 (6 bases). This CDR3 contains 13 residues. Trimming took 3 bases from V and 4 from J, leaving 13 bases between them. Germline V gene sequence: CDR1 SQVTM, CDR2 ANQGSEA.

The chain couples TRBV4-3 to TRBJ1-1, with a possible D match to TRBD1 (5 bases). Trimming stripped 4 bases from V and 10 bases from J, with 16 bases between. This CDR3 has 13 amino acids. CDR1 is LGHNA, CDR2 YSLEER, per germline. In DNA form, the CDR3 reads TGCGCCAGCAGCCCTTCAGGGCTGAGCCGAGCTTTCTTT. It yields the protein CASSPSGLSRAFF.

The J gene is TRBJ2-3, the V gene TRBV27; D may match TRBD1 or TRBD2 (5 bases each). The V gene's germline CDR1 is MNHEY and CDR2 SMNVEV (reference sequence). CDR3 length: 15 amino acids. Trimming removed 5 bases from V and 5 bases from J, with 17 bases in between. The CDR3 sequence: CASSPRDRPGDTQYF. CDR3 coding DNA: TGTGCCAGCAGTCCGAGGGACCGGCCAGGAGATACGCAGTATTTT.

The V gene is TRBV4-1, the J gene TRBJ2-7, with D unresolved. The V gene's germline CDR1 is MGHRA and CDR2 YSYEKL. V lost 4 bases and J 5 bases, leaving 9 bases between the germline ends. This CDR3 is built from 12 residues. The CDR3 sequence: CASSPANHEQYF. The CDR3 region has the DNA TGCGCCAGCAGCCCGGCAAACCACGAGCAGTACTTC.

The gene calls are TRBV27 and TRBJ2-1; D possibly corresponds to TRBD2 (7 bases). The germline V gene has CDR1 MNHEY and CDR2 SMNVEV (reference sequence). V shed 3 bases and J shed 14 bases, with 23 bases lying between them. CDR3 length: 15 amino acids. The CDR3 DNA reads as TGTGCCAGCAGTTTCAAGCTGGGGGGGCCCAGATGGGAGTTCTTC. It translates to CASSFKLGGPRWEFF.

V and J are TRBV10-3 and TRBJ2-1, with TRBD2 as a possible D gene (5 bases). Trimming cost V 6 bases and J 5 bases, with 20 bases left between them. This CDR3 has 16 amino acids. The germline V gene has CDR1 ENHRY and CDR2 SYGVKD. CDR3 sequence (DNA): TGTGCCATCAGATCGAGTAGTTCGGGAAGTAACAATGAGCAGTTCTTC. Translating gives CAIRSSSSGSNNEQFF.

V usage is TRBV4-1 and J usage is TRBJ2-7, with TRBD2 matching over 8 bases. The CDR3 covers 14 residues. CDR1 MGHRA and CDR2 YSYEKL come from the germline V gene. With 7 bases clipped from V and 2 bases from J, the junction kept 7 bases outside the gene matches. As DNA, the CDR3 is TGCGCCAGCAAAGCTCCGCGGGGGGCCTACGAGCAGTACTTC. Residues: CASKAPRGAYEQYF.

As regards this clone: This specimen includes other DNA sequences encoding the same CDR3. The chain has TRBV7-9 and TRBJ1-2; unclear D gene. V lost 4 bases and J 4 bases, leaving 4 bases between the germline ends. The CDR3 sequence is 11 residues long. Per the germline V gene, CDR1 is SEHNR and CDR2 is FQNEAQ (reference sequence). The CDR3 here is CASSSLYGYTF. CDR3 nucleotides: TGTGCCAGCAGCTCTCTCTATGGCTACACCTTC. Together with reference TRBV7-9 and TRBJ1-2, the CDR3 gives the full variable domain: DTGVSQNPRHKITKRGQNVTFRCDPISEHNRLYWYRQTLGQGPEFLTYFQNEAQLEKSRLLSDRFSAERPKGSFSTLEIQRTEQGDSAMYLCASSSLYGYTFGSGTRLTVV.

V gene TRBV28 combines with J gene TRBJ1-1; D ambiguous. With 3 bases removed from V and 5 bases from J, the gap between germline ends came to 13 bases. CDR1 is MDHEN and CDR2 is SYDVKM in the germline V gene. The CDR3 is 14 residues long. The CDR3 loop reads CASSFPGELTEAFF. DNA for the CDR3: TGTGCCAGCAGTTTCCCCGGGGAACTGACTGAAGCTTTCTTT.